The sequence of this T cell receptor beta chain was determined in a study of shared clonotypes between healthy human individuals. Notes on the study in general: Genetic and exposure-history diversity was limited by the small donor number.

This CDR3 contains 15 residues. Germline trimming cut 6 bases from V and 4 bases from J; bases unmatched to any gene: 11. The germline CDR1 and CDR2 sequences are MNHEY and SMNVEV (reference sequence). Sequencing used immunoSEQ multiplex PCR; TCRdb keeps in-frame clones, though not all of them. The sample yields roughly 680,000 clones, approximately 77% seen once. Details on this clone: The antigen remains unidentified.

This clonotype originated in a young woman in good health. Sequenced material: memory CD4+ T cells sorted from blood. As for subset: CD45RA-negative fraction. The rearrangement joins TRBV27 to TRBJ2-5; 7 bases fit TRBD2. DNA of the CDR3: TGTGCCAGCAGATACCGTCTGTCGGGAGGAGAGACCCAGTACTTC. The encoded protein is CASRYRLSGGETQYF.